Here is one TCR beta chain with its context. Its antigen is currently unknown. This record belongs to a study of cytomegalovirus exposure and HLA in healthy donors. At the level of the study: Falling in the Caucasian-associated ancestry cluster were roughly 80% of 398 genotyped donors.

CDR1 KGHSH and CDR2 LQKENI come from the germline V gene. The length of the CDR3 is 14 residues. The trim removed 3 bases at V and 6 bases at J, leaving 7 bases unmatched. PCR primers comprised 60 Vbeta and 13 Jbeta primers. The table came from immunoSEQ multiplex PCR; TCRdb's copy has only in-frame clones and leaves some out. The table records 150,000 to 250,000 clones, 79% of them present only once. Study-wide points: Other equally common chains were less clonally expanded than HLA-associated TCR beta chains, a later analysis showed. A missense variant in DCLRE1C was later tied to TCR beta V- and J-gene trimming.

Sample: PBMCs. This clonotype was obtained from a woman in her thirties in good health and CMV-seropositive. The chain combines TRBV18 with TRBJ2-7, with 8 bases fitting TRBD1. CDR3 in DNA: TGTGCCAGCTCACCGGGACAGGACTGGAGCGAGCAGTACTTC. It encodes CASSPGQDWSEQYF.